A selection of T cell receptor beta chains follows, all from one sample in a study of T-cell memory formation after mild COVID-19. TCRdb ran MiXCR on the 5' RACE reads and lists one entry per CDR3 protein. The sample yields around 200,000 distinct CDR3 sequences, about a sixth seen once. Material for sequencing was PBMCs or a T cell subset sorted from them (not recorded which). Receptors were obtained from an adult woman who had mild COVID-19 (a few samples of this study predate the infection). Cell type and time point are not known. The conserved cysteine and the conserved F or W are not part of the CDR3 here.

>TRBV20-1
SARAGGANTGELF
>TRBV24-1
ATSALREDSRETQY
>TRBV7-9
ASTTPLGRARNYGYT
>TRBV5-4
ASSFGGQRNEQF
>TRBV7-2
ASSSARQGWRGGQGTQY
>TRBV5-1
ASSFRDRGTGELF
>TRBV5-1
ASSLEGADTQY
>TRBV20-1
SAHRTGEQF
>TRBV29-1
SVETGAETQY
>TRBV18
ASSLRTGSGDEQY
>TRBV12-3/TRBV12-4
ASSLAQGAGQPQH
>TRBV12-3/TRBV12-4
ASSLSPRTSGDEQF
>TRBV7-2
ASSLLGHTEAF
>TRBV5-1
ASSLALLTTAVQETQY
>TRBV21-1
ASPKGTGAQSRETQY
>TRBV5-4
ASSPSGRDEQY
>TRBV29-1
SVGGGPYNEQF
>TRBV12-3/TRBV12-4
ASRLAVSSYNEQF
>TRBV12-3/TRBV12-4
ASSSGQGATYEQY
>TRBV12-3/TRBV12-4
ASSSRTSGALEQY
>TRBV18
ASSPGLSEDQY
>TRBV6-2/TRBV6-3
ASSYYPSGTVVTGELF
>TRBV7-9
ASSRVVTDTQY
>TRBV4-3
ASSQEVSIGPGGYT
>TRBV7-2
ASSLGGVGTEAF
>TRBV5-1
ASRPRPDRDGYT
>TRBV2
ASSEEDLSSRW
>TRBV12-3/TRBV12-4
ASSLGAGAWYEQY
>TRBV4-2
ASSPRTVLSTDTQY
>TRBV5-1
ASRQASSGNTIY
>TRBV12-3/TRBV12-4
ASSLVEFFGGLDTEAF
>TRBV12-3/TRBV12-4
ASSTWGLAGTDTQY
>TRBV2
ASSAHPSEAF
>TRBV19
ASSIDGSVNEQF
>TRBV7-9
ASSAGTDYTEAF
>TRBV5-1
ASSYEHNTGELF
>TRBV30
AWSVLLGVGGYT
>TRBV29-1
SSLGQGAKNIQY
>TRBV12-3/TRBV12-4
ASSFSVPPLH
>TRBV27
ASSPPSGSTSYNEQF
>TRBV3-1
ASSPRGTSVTDTQY
>TRBV7-2
ASSFRLAGGSGDTQY
>TRBV11-2
ASSYAATSNYGYT
>TRBV12-3/TRBV12-4
ASSPDRGLETQY
>TRBV19
ASSIVSGTGNQPQH
>TRBV2
ASSVRKEQF
>TRBV7-8
ASSSRGGETQY
>TRBV7-2
ASRPAGHTDTQY
>TRBV9
ASSVDSGRGETQY
>TRBV6-2/TRBV6-3
ASRKLAGGSYNEQF
>TRBV3-1
ASSHDRDSEQF
>TRBV5-1
ASSPSGVGANVLT
>TRBV7-2
ASSLVAGGPGEQY
>TRBV9
ASSTGTSNTGELF
>TRBV29-1
SVSTGANVLT
>TRBV5-5
ASSLGLPNEKLF
>TRBV18
ASSPPGQGWGQLY
>TRBV5-1
ASSSTGAQGDTQY